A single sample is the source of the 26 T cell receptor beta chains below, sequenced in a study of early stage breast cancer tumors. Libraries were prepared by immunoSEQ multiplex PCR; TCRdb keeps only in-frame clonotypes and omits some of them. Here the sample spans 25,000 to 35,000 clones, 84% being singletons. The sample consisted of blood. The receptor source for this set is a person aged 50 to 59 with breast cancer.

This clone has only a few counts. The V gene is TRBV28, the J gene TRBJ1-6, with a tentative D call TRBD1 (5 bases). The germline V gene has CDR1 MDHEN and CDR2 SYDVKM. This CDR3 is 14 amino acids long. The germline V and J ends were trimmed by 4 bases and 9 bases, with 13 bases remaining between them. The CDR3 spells CASSWGRETSPLHF. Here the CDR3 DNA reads TGTGCCAGCAGTTGGGGCAGGGAAACTTCACCCCTCCACTTT. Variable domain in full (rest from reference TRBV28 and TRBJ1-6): DVKVTQSSRYLVKRTGEKVFLECVQDMDHENMFWYRQDPGLGLRLIYFSYDVKMKEKGDIPEGYSVSREKKERFSLILESASTNQTSMYLCASSWGRETSPLHFGNGTRLTVT.

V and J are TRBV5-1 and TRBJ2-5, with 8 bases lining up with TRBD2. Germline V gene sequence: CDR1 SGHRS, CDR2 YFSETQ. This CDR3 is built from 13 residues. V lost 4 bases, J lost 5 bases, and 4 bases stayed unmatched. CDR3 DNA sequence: TGCGCCAGCAGCGCCGGGGGGGCTGAGACCCAGTACTTC. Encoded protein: CASSAGGAETQYF.

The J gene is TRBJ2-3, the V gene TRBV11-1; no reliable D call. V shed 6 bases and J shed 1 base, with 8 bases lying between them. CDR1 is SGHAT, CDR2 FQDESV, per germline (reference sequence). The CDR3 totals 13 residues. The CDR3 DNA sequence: TGTGCCAGCAGATTAACAGGCACAGATACGCAGTATTTT. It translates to CASRLTGTDTQYF.

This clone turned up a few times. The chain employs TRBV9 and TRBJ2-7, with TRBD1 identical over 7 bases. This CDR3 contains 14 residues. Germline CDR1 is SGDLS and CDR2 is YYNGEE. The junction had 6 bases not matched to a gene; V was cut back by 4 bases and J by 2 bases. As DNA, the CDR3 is TGTGCCAGCAGCCCCTCCGGGACAGCCTACGAGCAGTACTTC. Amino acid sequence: CASSPSGTAYEQYF.

CDR3 in amino acids: CASSLLQNYGYTF. For the CDR3, the DNA is TGCGCCAGCAGCTTGTTGCAGAACTATGGCTACACCTTC. The V gene is TRBV5-1, the J gene TRBJ1-2; D not certain. V lost 1 base, J lost 2 bases, and 6 bases lay in between. CDR3 length equals 13 residues. Per germline, CDR1 SGHRS and CDR2 YFSETQ.

CDR3 nucleotides: TGTGCCAGCAGTCAAATAACCTCTGGAAACACCATATATTTT. This encodes CASSQITSGNTIYF. The chain employs TRBV6-6 and TRBJ1-3; D is unclear. V was cut by 5 bases and J by 0 bases, with 8 bases left in between. The CDR3 totals 14 residues. Germline V gene lookup returns CDR1 MNHNY and CDR2 SVGAGI (reference sequence).

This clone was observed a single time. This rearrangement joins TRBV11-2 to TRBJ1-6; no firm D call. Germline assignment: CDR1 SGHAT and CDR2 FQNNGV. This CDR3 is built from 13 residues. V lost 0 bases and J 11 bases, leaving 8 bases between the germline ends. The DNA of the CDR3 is TGTGCCAGCAGCTTAGATTTTGGCGCACCCCTCCACTTT. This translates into CASSLDFGAPLHF.

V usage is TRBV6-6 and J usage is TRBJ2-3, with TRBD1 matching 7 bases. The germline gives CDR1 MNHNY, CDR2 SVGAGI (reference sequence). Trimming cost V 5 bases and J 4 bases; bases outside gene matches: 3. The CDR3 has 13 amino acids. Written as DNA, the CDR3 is TGTGCCAGCAGTCGACAGGGACCAGATACGCAGTATTTT. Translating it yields CASSRQGPDTQYF.

CDR3 bases: TGTGCCAGTAGCATACCGGGACATAAGTCTGGCTACACCTTC. Its protein is CASSIPGHKSGYTF. The chain recombines TRBV19 with TRBJ1-2; perhaps TRBD1 as D (6 bases). This CDR3 has 14 amino acids. V gave up 6 bases and J gave up 7 bases, with 18 bases separating them. From germline, CDR1 is LNHDA and CDR2 SQIVND (reference sequence).

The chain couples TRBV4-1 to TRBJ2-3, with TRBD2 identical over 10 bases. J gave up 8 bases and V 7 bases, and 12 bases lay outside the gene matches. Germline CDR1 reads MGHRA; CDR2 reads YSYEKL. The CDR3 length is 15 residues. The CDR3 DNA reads TGCGCCAGCACTTTTACTAGCGGGAAGGAGGGTACGCAGTATTTT. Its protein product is CASTFTSGKEGTQYF.

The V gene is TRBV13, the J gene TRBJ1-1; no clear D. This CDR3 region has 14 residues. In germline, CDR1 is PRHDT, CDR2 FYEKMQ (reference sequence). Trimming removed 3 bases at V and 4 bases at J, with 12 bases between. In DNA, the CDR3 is TGTGCCAGCAGCTTGAGGGCCTTAATCACTGAAGCTTTCTTT. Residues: CASSLRALITEAFF.

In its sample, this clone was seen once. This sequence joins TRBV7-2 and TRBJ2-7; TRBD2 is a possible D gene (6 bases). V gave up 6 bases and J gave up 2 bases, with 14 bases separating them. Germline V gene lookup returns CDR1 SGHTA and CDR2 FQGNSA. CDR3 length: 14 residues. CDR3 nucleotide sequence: TGTGCCAGCAGAACCACTGTAGCGGCCTACGAGCAGTACTTC. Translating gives CASRTTVAAYEQYF.

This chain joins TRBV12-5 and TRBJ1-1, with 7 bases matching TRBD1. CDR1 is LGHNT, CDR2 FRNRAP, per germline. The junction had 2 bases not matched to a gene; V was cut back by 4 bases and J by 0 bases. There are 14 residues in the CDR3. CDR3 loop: CASGWDSVNTEAFF. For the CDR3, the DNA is TGTGCTAGTGGTTGGGACAGTGTGAACACTGAAGCTTTCTTT.

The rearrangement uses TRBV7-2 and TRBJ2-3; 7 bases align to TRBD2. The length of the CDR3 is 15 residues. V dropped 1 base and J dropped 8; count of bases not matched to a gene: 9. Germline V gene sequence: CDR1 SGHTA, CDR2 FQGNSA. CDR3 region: CASSLGGTTGGTQYF. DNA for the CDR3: TGTGCCAGCAGCTTAGGAGGGACTACCGGGGGTACGCAGTATTTT.

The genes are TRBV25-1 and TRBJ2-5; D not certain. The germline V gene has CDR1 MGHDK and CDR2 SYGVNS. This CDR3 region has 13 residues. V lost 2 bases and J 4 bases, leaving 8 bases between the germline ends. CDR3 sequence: CASSELVRETQYF. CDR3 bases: TGTGCCAGCAGTGAACTGGTCAGAGAGACCCAGTACTTC.

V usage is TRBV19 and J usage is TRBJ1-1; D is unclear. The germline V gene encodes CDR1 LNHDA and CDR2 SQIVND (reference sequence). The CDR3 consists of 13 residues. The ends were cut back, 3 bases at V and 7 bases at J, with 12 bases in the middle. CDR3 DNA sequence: TGTGCCAGTAGTATGTTGGTACAAGGTGAAGCTTTCTTT. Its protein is CASSMLVQGEAFF.

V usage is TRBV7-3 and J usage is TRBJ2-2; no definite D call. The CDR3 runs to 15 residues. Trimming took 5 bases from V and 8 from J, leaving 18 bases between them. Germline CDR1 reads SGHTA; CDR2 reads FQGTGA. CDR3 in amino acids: CASSPGPRQGGELFF. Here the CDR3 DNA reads TGTGCCAGCAGCCCTGGACCCCGTCAAGGAGGGGAGCTGTTTTTT. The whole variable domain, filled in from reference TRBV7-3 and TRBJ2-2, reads GAGVSQTPSNKVTEKGKYVELRCDPISGHTALYWYRQSLGQGPEFLIYFQGTGAADDSGLPNDRFFAVRPEGSVSTLKIQRTERGDSAVYLCASSPGPRQGGELFFGEGSRLTVL.

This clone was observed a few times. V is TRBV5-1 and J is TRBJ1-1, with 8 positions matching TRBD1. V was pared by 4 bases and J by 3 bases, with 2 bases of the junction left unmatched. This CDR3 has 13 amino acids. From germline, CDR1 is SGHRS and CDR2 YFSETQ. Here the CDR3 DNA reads TGCGCCAGCAGCCAGGACAGGGACACTGAAGCTTTCTTT. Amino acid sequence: CASSQDRDTEAFF.

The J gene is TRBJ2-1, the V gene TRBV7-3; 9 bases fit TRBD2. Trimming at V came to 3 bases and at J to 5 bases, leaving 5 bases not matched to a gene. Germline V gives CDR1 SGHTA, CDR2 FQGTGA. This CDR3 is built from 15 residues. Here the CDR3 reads CASSFSGTSHNEQFF. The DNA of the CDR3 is TGTGCCAGCAGCTTCTCCGGGACTAGCCACAATGAGCAGTTCTTC.

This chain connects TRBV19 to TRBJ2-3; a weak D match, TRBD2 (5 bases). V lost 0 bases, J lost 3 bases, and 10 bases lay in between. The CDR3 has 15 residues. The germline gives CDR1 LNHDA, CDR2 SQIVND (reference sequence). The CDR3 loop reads CASSIDLSGTDTQYF. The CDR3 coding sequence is TGTGCCAGTAGTATAGATCTATCGGGGACAGATACGCAGTATTTT.

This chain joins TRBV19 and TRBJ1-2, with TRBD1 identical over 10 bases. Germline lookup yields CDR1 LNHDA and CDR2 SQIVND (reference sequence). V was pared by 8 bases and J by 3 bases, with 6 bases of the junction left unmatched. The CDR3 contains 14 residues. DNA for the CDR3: TGTGCCAGTGGTAGACAGGGGGCGGACTATGGCTACACCTTC. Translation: CASGRQGADYGYTF.

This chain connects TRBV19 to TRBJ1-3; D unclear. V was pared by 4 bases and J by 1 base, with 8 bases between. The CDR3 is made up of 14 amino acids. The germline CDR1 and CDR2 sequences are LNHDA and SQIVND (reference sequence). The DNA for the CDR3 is TGTGCCAGTAGTACCACACCTTCTGGAAACACCATATATTTT. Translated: CASSTTPSGNTIYF. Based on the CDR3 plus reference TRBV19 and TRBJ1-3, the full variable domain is DGGITQSPKYLFRKEGQNVTLSCEQNLNHDAMYWYRQDPGQGLRLIYYSQIVNDFQKGDIAEGYSVSREKKESFPLTVTSAQKNPTAFYLCASSTTPSGNTIYFGEGSWLTVV.

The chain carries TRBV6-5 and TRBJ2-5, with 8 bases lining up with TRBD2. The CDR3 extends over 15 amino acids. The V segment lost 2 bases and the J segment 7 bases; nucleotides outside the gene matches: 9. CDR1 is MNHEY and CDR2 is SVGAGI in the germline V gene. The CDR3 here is CASSYGSGVSGTQYF. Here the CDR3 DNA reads TGTGCCAGCAGTTACGGTAGCGGGGTATCGGGGACCCAGTACTTC.

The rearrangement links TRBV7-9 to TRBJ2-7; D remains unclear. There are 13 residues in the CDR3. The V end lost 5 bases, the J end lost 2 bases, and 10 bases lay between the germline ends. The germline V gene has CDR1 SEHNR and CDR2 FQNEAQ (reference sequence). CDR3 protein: CASSPRHTYEQYF. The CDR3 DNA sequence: TGTGCCAGCAGCCCCCGCCACACCTACGAGCAGTACTTC.

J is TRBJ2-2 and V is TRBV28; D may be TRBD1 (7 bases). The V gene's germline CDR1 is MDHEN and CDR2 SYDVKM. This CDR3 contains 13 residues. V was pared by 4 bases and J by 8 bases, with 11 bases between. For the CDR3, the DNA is TGTGCCAGCAGTTGGAGGGGGCAAGGGGAGCTGTTTTTT. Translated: CASSWRGQGELFF.

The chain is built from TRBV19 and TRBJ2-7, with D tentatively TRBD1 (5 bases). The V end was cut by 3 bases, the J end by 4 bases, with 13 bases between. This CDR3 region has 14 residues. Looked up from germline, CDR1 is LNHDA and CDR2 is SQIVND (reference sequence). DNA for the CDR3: TGTGCCAGTAGTATCATAGGGGCCACGTACGAGCAGTACTTC. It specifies CASSIIGATYEQYF.